This TCR beta chain stems from a study of CD8+ T cells in alopecia areata. Treatment specified: oral pan-JAK inhibitor, 5-10 mg twice daily. This clone was seen a few times. Its antigen is unknown. Study findings and constraints: Higher clonality and more expanded CD8+ clones appeared in lesional than normal scalp.

The CDR3 consists of 15 residues. V trimming: 4 bases; J trimming: 1 base; junction bases outside the gene matches: 7. Germline-derived CDR1 and CDR2 are SGHRS and YFSETQ. RNA extraction was followed by reverse transcription into cDNA, which acted as the sequencing template. Data came from immunoSEQ multiplex PCR; TCRdb stores just in-frame clones and leaves some out. Here the sample spans a few hundred thousand clones, about two fifths being singletons. The sequence was obtained from a human donor with alopecia areata. The sample here was CD4+ T cells sorted from blood, taken at roughly week 30, from a patient treated with tofacitinib. The chain uses TRBV5-1 and TRBJ2-7; 8 nucleotides align to TRBD2. The CDR3 region has the DNA TGCGCCAGCAGCCAAAACCGGGGGGGATCCTACGAGCAGTACTTC. Protein product: CASSQNRGGSYEQYF.